These 22 T cell receptor beta chains share one sample of origin, sequenced in a study of T-cell memory formation after mild COVID-19. One entry per CDR3 protein, called by TCRdb with MiXCR from the 5' RACE reads. The sample lists more than 120,000 distinct CDR3 sequences; about 6.1% were seen once. Sequencing was carried out using PBMCs or a T cell subset sorted from them (not recorded which). These receptors all stem from an adult woman who had mild COVID-19 (a few samples of this study predate the infection). Cell type and time point are not known.

The chain recombines TRBV11-2 with TRBJ2-5; D ambiguous. The CDR3 runs 15 residues. Germline V gene lookup returns CDR1 SGHAT and CDR2 FQNNGV. The V end was cut by 8 bases, the J end by 4 bases, with 20 bases between. The CDR3 DNA follows: TGTGCCAGCCGACCCCGCTCTGCGTTAATAGAGACCCAGTACTTC. As protein: CASRPRSALIETQYF.

The chain joins TRBV18 to TRBJ1-5; the match to TRBD1 covers 8 bases. The CDR3 is 15 amino acids. V dropped 2 bases and J dropped 7; count of bases not matched to a gene: 7. Per germline, CDR1 KGHSH and CDR2 LQKENI. The CDR3 nucleotides are TGTGCCAGCTCACCAGCAGGGGGCGCGGGGCAGCCCCAGCATTTT. This encodes CASSPAGGAGQPQHF.

Many counts were recorded for this clonotype. This chain connects TRBV24-1 to TRBJ2-3; D is undetermined. CDR1 KGHDR and CDR2 SFDVKD come from the germline V gene. V was pared by 4 bases and J by 2 bases, with 3 bases between. The CDR3 consists of 12 residues. The chain's CDR3 is CATSELTDTQYF. The CDR3 DNA follows: TGTGCCACCAGTGAACTCACAGATACGCAGTATTTT.

The table lists this clonotype with a few counts. The J gene is TRBJ2-3, the V gene TRBV5-1; no definite D call. V lost 0 bases and J 2 bases, leaving 10 bases between the germline ends. Germline V gene lookup returns CDR1 SGHRS and CDR2 YFSETQ. This CDR3 spans 15 amino acids. The CDR3 coding sequence is TGCGCCAGCAGCTTGGTCCCCGGGTCCACAGATACGCAGTATTTT. Translation: CASSLVPGSTDTQYF.

There are many counts of this clonotype. The chain is built from TRBV6-5 and TRBJ2-7; D call uncertain. The V gene's germline CDR1 is MNHEY and CDR2 SVGAGI. CDR3 length equals 13 residues. Trimming took 5 bases from V and 6 from J, leaving 14 bases between them. CDR3 sequence reads: CASSRPVSGEQYF. The CDR3 DNA is TGTGCCAGCAGTCGCCCGGTGAGTGGCGAGCAGTACTTC.

This clonotype was seen a few times. This chain joins TRBV5-1 and TRBJ2-7; TRBD1 matches at 8 bases. The germline gives CDR1 SGHRS, CDR2 YFSETQ. CDR3 length: 15 residues. After removal of 0 bases from V and 0 bases from J, the junction contained 2 bases not matched to a gene. In DNA, the CDR3 is TGCGCCAGCAGCTTGGCGGGACAGGCCTCCTACGAGCAGTACTTC. Encoded protein: CASSLAGQASYEQYF.

The table lists this clonotype with a few counts. The V gene is TRBV20-1, the J gene TRBJ1-5; a possible D gene is TRBD1 (6 bases). CDR1 and CDR2 (germline): DFQATT, SNEGSKA (reference sequence). V was cut by 4 bases and J by 3 bases, with 10 bases left in between. The CDR3 is 13 residues long. Written as DNA, the CDR3 is TGCAGTGCTACCCCAGGGGTCAATCAGCCCCAGCATTTT. Its protein is CSATPGVNQPQHF.

The V and J genes are TRBV7-2 and TRBJ2-3; no clear D gene. Germline V gene lookup returns CDR1 SGHTA and CDR2 FQGNSA. The CDR3 runs to 16 residues. Trimming cost V 5 bases and J 0 bases, with 15 bases left between them. CDR3 in amino acids: CASSPGGLTSTDTQYF. CDR3 in DNA: TGTGCCAGCAGCCCCGGTGGATTGACTAGCACAGATACGCAGTATTTT.

To note about this clonotype: A read error may be the cause here, since a much bigger clone is one base away. J is TRBJ2-3 and V is TRBV6-6; 10 nucleotides align to TRBD2. The CDR3 loop spans 15 amino acids. V shed 6 bases and J 2 bases; nucleotides not matched to a gene: 5. Germline CDR1 reads MNHNY; CDR2 reads SVGAGI (reference sequence). The CDR3 coding sequence is TGTGCCAGCAGGGAGACTAGCGGGCCCACAGATACGCAGTATTTT. This translates into CASRETSGPTDTQYF.

This clonotype occurred a few times. V and J are TRBV4-1 and TRBJ1-2, with D maybe TRBD1 (6 bases). With 0 bases removed from V and 8 bases from J, the gap between germline ends came to 13 bases. The germline gives CDR1 MGHRA, CDR2 YSYEKL. This CDR3 spans 14 amino acids. The CDR3 is CASSQETGARGYTF. The CDR3 DNA is TGCGCCAGCAGCCAAGAGACGGGGGCGCGGGGCTACACCTTC.

This clonotype came up a few times. The CDR3 DNA follows: TGTGCCAGCAGCTCAGGACTAGCGACCGATGAGCAGTTCTTC. Translated, it gives CASSSGLATDEQFF. This chain connects TRBV7-9 to TRBJ2-1; 9 bases map to TRBD2. Germline V lookup: CDR1 SEHNR, CDR2 FQNEAQ (reference sequence). The CDR3 is 14 amino acids. J gave up 8 bases and V 4 bases, and 6 bases lay outside the gene matches.

The table lists this clonotype with many counts. The chain carries TRBV4-1 and TRBJ2-2; 14 nucleotides align to TRBD2. CDR3 length: 21 residues. CDR1 MGHRA and CDR2 YSYEKL come from the germline V gene. The trim removed 2 bases at V and 1 base at J, leaving 12 bases unmatched. CDR3 DNA sequence: TGCGCCAGCAGCCAACACGGTCTCCGGACTAGCGGGGGGAAGAACACCGGGGAGCTGTTTTTT. This encodes CASSQHGLRTSGGKNTGELFF.

This sequence joins TRBV7-2 and TRBJ1-3; D is unresolved. Germline V gene sequence: CDR1 SGHTA, CDR2 FQGNSA. Trimming cost V 5 bases and J 4 bases, with 21 bases left between them. The CDR3 covers 17 residues. This CDR3 reads CASSRERTSSTGNTIYF. The DNA of the CDR3 is TGTGCCAGCAGCCGGGAGAGGACTTCTTCCACCGGAAACACCATATATTTT. Filled out from reference TRBV7-2 and TRBJ1-3, the complete variable domain reads GAGVSQSPSNKVTEKGKDVELRCDPISGHTALYWYRQSLGQGLEFLIYFQGNSAPDKSGLPSDRFSAERTGGSVSTLTIQRTQQEDSAVYLCASSRERTSSTGNTIYFGEGSWLTVV.

This clonotype was seen only a few times. The chain joins TRBV20-1 to TRBJ1-4, with 7 bases lining up with TRBD1. Per germline, CDR1 DFQATT and CDR2 SNEGSKA (reference sequence). This CDR3 contains 13 residues. With V trimmed by 4 bases and J by 7 bases, 6 bases remained unmatched. The CDR3 is CSATRQGGEKLFF. CDR3 in DNA: TGCAGTGCTACCCGACAGGGAGGTGAAAAACTGTTTTTT.

This clonotype was observed a few times. This chain connects TRBV3-1 to TRBJ2-1; 15 bases map to TRBD2. The trim removed 5 bases at V and 5 bases at J, leaving 4 bases unmatched. CDR1 LGHDT and CDR2 YNNKEL come from the germline V gene (reference sequence). The CDR3 contains 16 residues. In DNA form, the CDR3 reads TGTGCCAGCAGCTGGACTAGCGGGGGGGCCAACAATGAGCAGTTCTTC. Protein product: CASSWTSGGANNEQFF.

This clonotype was counted ten times or more. The junction does not match germline at one end; this may be a read error. The chain links TRBV29-1 to TRBJ1-2, with TRBD1 matching 10 bases. Germline V gives CDR1 SQVTM, CDR2 ANQGSEA. This CDR3 region has 16 residues. CDR3 coding DNA: TGCAGCGTGGAAGCCGGGACAGGGGCCGGAGGGTTGGGCTACACCTTC. Encoded protein: CSVEAGTGAGGLGYTF. Combining the CDR3 with reference TRBV29-1 and TRBJ1-2 gives the whole variable domain SAVISQKPSRDICQRGTSLTIQCQVDSQVTMMFWYRQQPGQSLTLIATANQGSEATYESGFVIDKFPISRPNLTFSTLTVSNMSPEDSSIYLCSVEAGTGAGGLGYTFGSGTRLTVV.

This chain links TRBV18 with TRBJ1-4, with 9 bases that match TRBD1. J was trimmed by 6 bases and V by 2 bases; bases with no gene match: 4. Germline CDR1 and CDR2: KGHSH and LQKENI. CDR3 length: 15 residues. This CDR3 is CASSPRRDRDEKLFF. In DNA, the CDR3 is TGTGCCAGCTCACCAAGGCGGGACAGGGATGAAAAACTGTTTTTT.

The chain joins TRBV9 to TRBJ1-3; 7 nucleotides align to TRBD1. This CDR3 comprises 15 residues. V was pared by 3 bases and J by 6 bases, with 9 bases of the junction left unmatched. Looked up from germline, CDR1 is SGDLS and CDR2 is YYNGEE. The CDR3 loop reads CASSGGTVDQNTIYF. CDR3 nucleotides: TGTGCCAGCAGCGGCGGGACAGTGGACCAAAACACCATATATTTT.

The sample holds many counts of this clonotype. The V gene is TRBV15, the J gene TRBJ1-6, with TRBD1 as a possible D gene (6 bases). V lost 0 bases, J lost 7 bases, and 16 bases lay in between. Germline V gene sequence: CDR1 LNHNV, CDR2 YYDKDF (reference sequence). The CDR3 spans 17 residues. The CDR3 sequence is CATSRDVGGANNSPLHF. CDR3 DNA sequence: TGTGCCACCAGCAGAGATGTGGGGGGGGCAAACAATTCACCCCTCCACTTT.

The chain combines TRBV7-3 with TRBJ2-1; maybe TRBD2 (6 bases). This CDR3 contains 12 residues. Trimming removed 0 bases from V and 10 bases from J, with 7 bases in between. The germline gives CDR1 SGHTA, CDR2 FQGTGA. The CDR3 loop is CASSLTRGEQFF. CDR3 coding DNA: TGTGCCAGCAGCTTAACGCGGGGAGAGCAGTTCTTC.

The chain combines TRBV29-1 with TRBJ1-1; 12 positions match TRBD1. Per germline, CDR1 SQVTM and CDR2 ANQGSEA. The CDR3 consists of 15 residues. After removal of 6 bases from V and 6 bases from J, the junction contained 11 bases not matched to a gene. CDR3 nucleotide sequence: TGCAGCGTAAGGTTGTCCGGGACAGGGGGCTCTGAAGCTTTCTTT. Its translation: CSVRLSGTGGSEAFF.

CDR3 coding DNA: TGTGCCAGCAGCGTCGGGGGACAGCTGAACACCGGGGAGCTGTTTTTT. It specifies CASSVGGQLNTGELFF. V and J are TRBV9 and TRBJ2-2; D possibly corresponds to TRBD1 (7 bases). Germline loops: CDR1 SGDLS, CDR2 YYNGEE. The CDR3 contains 16 residues. The V and J ends lost 2 bases and 1 base respectively, with 12 bases between them.